These 27 T cell receptor beta chains came from one sample sequenced in a study of Graves' ophthalmopathy and Graves' hyperthyroidism (dated by TCRdb to between 2017 and 2018). Instrument on record: Illumina HiSeq 2000. For repertoire sequencing, TCR beta CDR3 regions were amplified from RNA transcripts. The first round of RT-PCR was done with HTBI primers and the Qiagen OneStep RT-PCR kit, and was followed by a second round of multiplex PCR, then size selection and purification. TCRdb itself trimmed the public reads at Q25 with fastp, ran MiXCR and retained productive beta chains. Rows are unified per CDR3 protein, each entry keeping the most common DNA and genes. The sample table shows 200,000 to 300,000 distinct CDR3 sequences, and 40% to 50% are seen once. Less than 60% of the sample lies in the top ten. The specimen was peripheral blood. These receptors originate from an adult man with Graves' ophthalmopathy.

This clonotype was counted only a few times. The gene calls are TRBV7-9 and TRBJ1-1, with D perhaps matching TRBD1 (5 bases). In germline, CDR1 is SEHNR, CDR2 FQNEAQ (reference sequence). The CDR3 totals 15 residues. The V end lost 5 bases, the J end lost 11 bases, and 24 bases lay between the germline ends. CDR3 loop: CASSRGPLDRKGAFF. The CDR3 coding sequence is TGTGCCAGCAGCCGTGGACCCCTCGACCGAAAGGGGGCTTTCTTT.

This clonotype turned up a few times. V is TRBV7-4 and J is TRBJ2-7; tentatively, D is TRBD1 (6 bases). There are 12 residues in the CDR3. CDR1 is SGHVT and CDR2 is SQSDAQ in the germline V gene. The V gene lost 9 bases and the J gene lost 2 bases, with 11 bases spanning the gap. The CDR3, as DNA: TGTGCCAGTCAGGGACACACCTACGAGCAGTACTTC. The encoded protein is CASQGHTYEQYF. The full variable domain, rest sourced from reference TRBV7-4 and TRBJ2-7, is GAGVSQSPRYKVAKRGRDVALRCDSISGHVTLYWYRQTLGQGSEVLTYSQSDAQRDKSGRPSGRFSAERPERSVSTLKIQRTEQGDSAVYLCASQGHTYEQYFGPGTRLTVT.

The chain joins TRBV7-8 to TRBJ2-2; D remains unclear. The germline CDR1 and CDR2 sequences are SGHVS and FQNEAQ. V lost 6 bases, J lost 7 bases, and 9 bases lay in between. The CDR3 spans 12 residues. CDR3 amino acids: CASSLFSGELFF. In DNA form, the CDR3 reads TGTGCCAGCAGTTTATTTAGCGGGGAGCTGTTTTTT.

This clonotype has just a few counts. The chain couples TRBV20-1 to TRBJ1-3; weak D call: TRBD1 (6 bases). V was cut by 2 bases and J by 2 bases, with 10 bases left in between. Germline V gives CDR1 DFQATT, CDR2 SNEGSKA (reference sequence). CDR3 size: 14 residues. CDR3 sequence: CSARSYRAGNTIYF. The CDR3 DNA follows: TGCAGTGCTAGATCCTACAGGGCTGGAAACACCATATATTTT.

This clonotype was observed a handful of times. The chain's CDR3 is CASSVDPTNTEAFF. The DNA for the CDR3 is TGTGCCAGCAGTGTCGACCCCACGAACACTGAAGCTTTCTTT. The chain employs TRBV12-3 or TRBV12-4 and TRBJ1-1; D is uncertain. V dropped 5 bases and J dropped 1 base, with 11 bases sitting between them. The CDR3 extends over 14 amino acids.

This clonotype was observed at least ten times. This rearrangement joins TRBV24-1 to TRBJ1-5, with a tentative D call TRBD1 (6 bases). In germline, CDR1 is KGHDR, CDR2 SFDVKD. The CDR3 extends over 15 amino acids. Trimming took off 4 bases at V and 8 bases at J, with 17 bases between the two ends. The CDR3 sequence: CATSDRKGGNEPQHF. CDR3 nucleotides: TGTGCCACCAGTGACCGAAAAGGGGGGAACGAGCCCCAGCATTTT.

The chain recombines TRBV7-9 with TRBJ2-7, with D perhaps given as TRBD1 or TRBD2 (5 bases each). The V end lost 1 base, the J end lost 0 bases, and 10 bases lay between the germline ends. Germline V gene data show CDR1 as SEHNR and CDR2 as FQNEAQ (reference sequence). The length of the CDR3 is 15 residues. CDR3 sequence (DNA): TGTGCCAGCAGCTTAGGGGACGGAGGCTCCTACGAGCAGTACTTC. Its protein is CASSLGDGGSYEQYF.

A few counts support this clonotype. Compared with germline, one end of the junction differs, possibly owing to a read error. The chain joins TRBV11-2 to TRBJ1-1; the D gene is possibly TRBD1 (5 bases). In germline, CDR1 is SGHAT, CDR2 FQNNGV. The CDR3 is made up of 12 amino acids. For the CDR3, the DNA is TGTGCCAGCAGCCCCGAGGGGTTTGGGGTTGGATTT. As protein: CASSPEGFGVGF.

V is TRBV5-1 and J is TRBJ2-7, with unresolved D. CDR3 length equals 15 residues. Germline V gene sequence: CDR1 SGHRS, CDR2 YFSETQ. Between the trimmed V and J ends, which lost 0 bases and 2 bases, there was a span of 12 bases. In nucleotides, the CDR3 is TGCGCCAGCAGCTTGGCCTCGACAAGGGCCTACGAGCAGTACTTC. This encodes CASSLASTRAYEQYF.

This clonotype was seen more than once but under ten times. The rearrangement links TRBV11-2 to TRBJ2-5; 7 bases map to TRBD1. The J segment lost 2 bases and the V segment lost 0 bases, leaving 3 bases of the junction unmatched. Germline CDR1 reads SGHAT; CDR2 reads FQNNGV. The CDR3 runs to 15 residues. The CDR3 DNA sequence: TGTGCCAGCAGCTTAGACTCGGGACAGCAAGAGACCCAGTACTTC. The encoded protein is CASSLDSGQQETQYF.

This chain joins TRBV6-1 and TRBJ1-2; no firm D call. Trimming removed 2 bases at V and 8 bases at J, with 9 bases between. This CDR3 contains 12 residues. Germline-derived CDR1 and CDR2 are MNHNS and SASEGT. The CDR3 region is CASSERGRGYTF. In DNA form, the CDR3 reads TGTGCCAGCAGTGAAAGAGGGAGAGGCTACACCTTC.

This clonotype was found a few times. The V gene is TRBV19, the J gene TRBJ1-1; 9 bases are a match to TRBD1. The CDR3 is made up of 15 amino acids. Germline CDR1 and CDR2: LNHDA and SQIVND (reference sequence). V lost 4 bases, J lost 3 bases, and 6 bases stayed unmatched. CDR3 bases: TGTGCCAGTAGTACACGACAGGGGGAGGACACTGAAGCTTTCTTT. This encodes CASSTRQGEDTEAFF. Filled out from reference TRBV19 and TRBJ1-1, the complete variable domain reads DGGITQSPKYLFRKEGQNVTLSCEQNLNHDAMYWYRQDPGQGLRLIYYSQIVNDFQKGDIAEGYSVSREKKESFPLTVTSAQKNPTAFYLCASSTRQGEDTEAFFGQGTRLTVV.

The chain recombines TRBV6-5 with TRBJ1-2; 8 bases match TRBD1. With V trimmed by 6 bases and J by 8 bases, 17 bases remained unmatched. From germline, CDR1 is MNHEY and CDR2 SVGAGI. The CDR3 length is 16 residues. In DNA form, the CDR3 reads TGTGCCAGCAGCTCCACACGACAGGGGCCTAGGCGGGGCTACACCTTC. The encoded protein is CASSSTRQGPRRGYTF.

The genes are TRBV20-1 and TRBJ2-7; D not resolved. CDR1 is DFQATT and CDR2 is SNEGSKA in the germline V gene (reference sequence). V was pared by 6 bases and J by 4 bases, with 10 bases between. CDR3 size: 11 residues. The CDR3 here is CSARRGYEQYF. For the CDR3, the DNA is TGCAGTGCCAGGCGTGGTTACGAGCAGTACTTC.

The count of this clonotype is one. V and J are TRBV6-5 and TRBJ1-3; TRBD1 matches at 9 bases. V shed 6 bases and J 3 bases; nucleotides not matched to a gene: 6. The CDR3 is 15 amino acids. Germline-derived CDR1 and CDR2 are MNHEY and SVGAGI. DNA of the CDR3: TGTGCCAGCAGCAGACCGGGACAGGGTGGAAACACCATATATTTT. It specifies CASSRPGQGGNTIYF.

V gene TRBV29-1 combines with J gene TRBJ2-7; possibly TRBD2 for D (7 bases). This CDR3 has 13 residues. With 7 bases removed from V and 3 bases from J, the gap between germline ends came to 16 bases. CDR1 is SQVTM and CDR2 is ANQGSEA in the germline V gene. CDR3 loop: CSAWEGGGYEQYF. CDR3 nucleotide sequence: TGCAGCGCCTGGGAGGGGGGGGGCTACGAGCAGTACTTC.

This clonotype has only a few counts. This rearrangement joins TRBV6-5 to TRBJ1-2; unclear D gene. CDR3 length: 15 amino acids. The V end lost 2 bases, the J end lost 0 bases, and 10 bases lay between the germline ends. Germline CDR1 MNHEY, CDR2 SVGAGI. The CDR3 nucleotides read TGTGCCAGCAGTTACGGACGTACAACTAACTATGGCTACACCTTC. Translation: CASSYGRTTNYGYTF.

The chain recombines TRBV29-1 with TRBJ1-2, with D tentatively TRBD1 (5 bases). Germline CDR1 SQVTM, CDR2 ANQGSEA. Trimming removed 4 bases from V and 8 bases from J, with 5 bases in between. This CDR3 contains 9 residues. CDR3 region: CSVGQGYTF. The CDR3 coding sequence is TGCAGCGTTGGACAGGGCTACACCTTC.

V gene TRBV2 combines with J gene TRBJ2-3; 10 bases are shared with TRBD2. CDR3 length: 16 amino acids. The junction had 5 bases not matched to a gene; V was cut back by 1 base and J by 4 bases. Germline assignment: CDR1 SNHLY and CDR2 FYNNEI. The CDR3 sequence is CASSEEVLAGADTQYF. DNA of the CDR3: TGTGCCAGCAGTGAAGAGGTCCTAGCGGGGGCAGATACGCAGTATTTT.

This clonotype occurred a few times. This chain connects TRBV7-2 to TRBJ2-7; 7 positions match TRBD1. CDR3 length: 13 amino acids. The junction had 4 bases not matched to a gene; V was cut back by 5 bases and J by 3 bases. Germline V gives CDR1 SGHTA, CDR2 FQGNSA. The CDR3: CASSGGQFYEQYF. CDR3 coding DNA: TGTGCCAGCAGCGGGGGACAGTTCTACGAGCAGTACTTC.

This clonotype was seen a single time. This chain connects TRBV24-1 to TRBJ1-6, with D maybe TRBD1 (5 bases). With 2 bases removed from V and 3 bases from J, the gap between germline ends came to 10 bases. Germline CDR1 is KGHDR and CDR2 is SFDVKD. This CDR3 has 16 amino acids. The CDR3 bases are TGTGCCACCAGTGATTGGGGGGGACTCTATAATTCACCCCTCCACTTT. As protein: CATSDWGGLYNSPLHF.

This clonotype was seen more than once but under ten times. CDR3 nucleotides: TGTGCCAGCAGTCCAGGACAGGGAAGAGCGGGGGGTGGCTACACCTTC. Translated, it gives CASSPGQGRAGGGYTF. The chain joins TRBV28 to TRBJ1-2; 8 bases map to TRBD1. The junction had 15 bases not matched to a gene; V was cut back by 5 bases and J by 7 bases. Looked up from germline, CDR1 is MDHEN and CDR2 is SYDVKM. The CDR3 contains 16 residues.

V is TRBV19 and J is TRBJ1-5; D remains ambiguous. Germline CDR1 is LNHDA and CDR2 is SQIVND (reference sequence). V lost 9 bases to trimming and J lost 6 bases, with 24 bases between them. This CDR3 is 16 amino acids long. CDR3 in DNA: TGTGCCAGCAGCTTAAACACCCGGGGAACGGGTCAGCCCCAGCATTTT. Translating it yields CASSLNTRGTGQPQHF.

The table lists this clonotype with a few counts. The chain recombines TRBV7-2 with TRBJ2-7, with D hard to call. The CDR3 covers 12 residues. CDR1 is SGHTA, CDR2 FQGNSA, per germline. The germline V and J ends were trimmed by 5 bases and 5 bases, with 10 bases remaining between them. DNA of the CDR3: TGTGCCAGCAGCAACACTGGGGACGAGCAGTACTTC. It encodes CASSNTGDEQYF. The variable domain in full, with the rest retrieved from reference TRBV7-2 and TRBJ2-7, is GAGVSQSPSNKVTEKGKDVELRCDPISGHTALYWYRQSLGQGLEFLIYFQGNSAPDKSGLPSDRFSAERTGGSVSTLTIQRTQQEDSAVYLCASSNTGDEQYFGPGTRLTVT.

The chain employs TRBV11-2 and TRBJ1-2, with TRBD1 as a possible D gene (5 bases). V was shortened by 2 bases and J by 2 bases, with 12 bases between the two germline ends. CDR3 length equals 15 residues. Germline loops: CDR1 SGHAT, CDR2 FQNNGV. CDR3 loop: CASSLFGTENYGYTF. CDR3 DNA sequence: TGTGCCAGCAGCTTATTCGGGACGGAAAACTATGGCTACACCTTC.

The V gene is TRBV12-3 or TRBV12-4, the J gene TRBJ2-5; 10 positions match TRBD2. The CDR3 contains 17 residues. Trimming at V came to 6 bases and at J to 5 bases, leaving 15 bases not matched to a gene. CDR3 sequence (DNA): TGTGCCAGCAGCGTAGGAGGTAGCGGGAGGACGACGGAGACCCAGTACTTC. It specifies CASSVGGSGRTTETQYF.

This clonotype came up many times. The chain carries TRBV10-3 and TRBJ1-2; 10 bases are a match to TRBD1. Looked up from germline, CDR1 is ENHRY and CDR2 is SYGVKD. The CDR3 spans 14 residues. The trim removed 7 bases at V and 0 bases at J, leaving 2 bases unmatched. CDR3 DNA: TGTGCCATCACAGACAGGGGGCCTAACTATGGCTACACCTTC. The encoded protein is CAITDRGPNYGYTF.